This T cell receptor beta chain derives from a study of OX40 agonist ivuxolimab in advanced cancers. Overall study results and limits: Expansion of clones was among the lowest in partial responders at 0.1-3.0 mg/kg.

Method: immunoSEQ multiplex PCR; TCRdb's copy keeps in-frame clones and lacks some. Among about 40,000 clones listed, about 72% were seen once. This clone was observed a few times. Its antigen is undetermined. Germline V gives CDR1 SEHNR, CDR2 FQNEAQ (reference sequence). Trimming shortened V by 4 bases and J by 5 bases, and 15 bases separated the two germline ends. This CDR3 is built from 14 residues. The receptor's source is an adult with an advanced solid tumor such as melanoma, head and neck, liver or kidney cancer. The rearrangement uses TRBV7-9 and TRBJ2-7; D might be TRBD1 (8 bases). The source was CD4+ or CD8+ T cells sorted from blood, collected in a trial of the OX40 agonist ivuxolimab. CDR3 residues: CASSSRTGRDEQYF. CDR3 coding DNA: TGTGCCAGCAGCTCGAGGACAGGGAGGGACGAGCAGTACTTC. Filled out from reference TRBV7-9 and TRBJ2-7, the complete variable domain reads DTGVSQNPRHKITKRGQNVTFRCDPISEHNRLYWYRQTLGQGPEFLTYFQNEAQLEKSRLLSDRFSAERPKGSFSTLEIQRTEQGDSAMYLCASSSRTGRDEQYFGPGTRLTVT.